The 31 T cell receptor beta chains reported below all come from one sample, sequenced in a study of T cell responses to AZD1222 COVID-19 vaccine. Assay: immunoSEQ multiplex PCR; the TCRdb copy retains only in-frame clones and omits some. This table has 140,000 to 150,000 clones, 70% to 90% appearing once. Here the sequenced sample was peripheral blood, taken 28 days after the second dose of the MenACWY control vaccine. The receptors were sampled from an adult who received the MenACWY meningococcal vaccine as a control.

The chain joins TRBV5-1 to TRBJ1-2, with D tentatively TRBD1 (5 bases). Trimming stripped 0 bases from V and 8 bases from J, with 14 bases between. Per the germline V gene, CDR1 is SGHRS and CDR2 is YFSETQ. The length of the CDR3 is 14 residues. The CDR3 spells CASSLDTAGQGYTF. As DNA, the CDR3 is TGCGCCAGCAGCTTGGATACGGCAGGGCAAGGCTACACCTTC.

The genes are TRBV5-6 and TRBJ1-2, with 9 bases matching TRBD1. Unmatched junction bases numbered 8, after V lost 4 bases and J lost 1 base. The CDR3 is 16 amino acids. The germline gives CDR1 SGHDT, CDR2 YYEEEE. The CDR3 region has the DNA TGTGCCAGCAGCCCAGTCCCGGGACAGGGTAACTATGGCTACACCTTC. Amino acid sequence: CASSPVPGQGNYGYTF. Using reference TRBV5-6 and TRBJ1-2 for the parts outside the CDR3, the full variable domain is DAGVTQSPTHLIKTRGQQVTLRCSPKSGHDTVSWYQQALGQGPQFIFQYYEEEERQRGNFPDRFSGHQFPNYSSELNVNALLLGDSALYLCASSPVPGQGNYGYTFGSGTRLTVV.

The J gene is TRBJ2-7, the V gene TRBV11-1; possibly TRBD2 for D (6 bases). The germline V gene has CDR1 SGHAT and CDR2 FQDESV (reference sequence). The CDR3 loop spans 15 amino acids. The V end lost 2 bases, the J end lost 3 bases, and 14 bases lay between the germline ends. This CDR3 reads CASSLPRKGGYEQYF. In DNA, the CDR3 is TGTGCCAGCAGCTTACCGCGCAAGGGAGGCTACGAGCAGTACTTC.

The gene calls are TRBV11-3 and TRBJ1-2, with D uncertain. V was trimmed by 1 base and J by 5 bases, leaving 8 bases between them. CDR3 length: 13 residues. Germline CDR1 and CDR2: SGHNT and YENEEA. The CDR3: CASSLGGQYGYTF. The CDR3 region has the DNA TGTGCCAGCAGCTTAGGGGGTCAGTATGGCTACACCTTC.

This clone has a handful of counts. The chain combines TRBV5-5 with TRBJ1-6; D not resolved. The CDR3 runs 16 residues. The germline V and J ends were trimmed by 2 bases and 5 bases, with 14 bases remaining between them. CDR1 is SGHKS, CDR2 YYEKEE, per germline (reference sequence). The chain's CDR3 is CASSFVIGVNNSPLHF. In DNA form, the CDR3 reads TGTGCCAGCAGCTTTGTCATCGGAGTGAATAATTCACCCCTCCACTTT.

The CDR3: CASSERLAYNEQFF. The CDR3 nucleotides are TGTGCCAGCAGTGAGAGGCTAGCTTACAATGAGCAGTTCTTC. The chain carries TRBV2 and TRBJ2-1; maybe TRBD2 (5 bases). The length of the CDR3 is 14 residues. Germline values: CDR1 SNHLY, CDR2 FYNNEI. V lost 3 bases, J lost 4 bases, and 10 bases lay in between.

The chain couples TRBV19 to TRBJ1-2; 8 bases line up with TRBD1. The germline CDR1 and CDR2 sequences are LNHDA and SQIVND (reference sequence). CDR3 length: 14 residues. The ends lost 2 bases at V and 3 bases at J; junction bases unmatched: 2. The CDR3 region has the DNA TGTGCCAGTAGTATAACAGGGGGAGACTATGGCTACACCTTC. This translates into CASSITGGDYGYTF. Combining the CDR3 with reference TRBV19 and TRBJ1-2 gives the whole variable domain DGGITQSPKYLFRKEGQNVTLSCEQNLNHDAMYWYRQDPGQGLRLIYYSQIVNDFQKGDIAEGYSVSREKKESFPLTVTSAQKNPTAFYLCASSITGGDYGYTFGSGTRLTVV.

J is TRBJ2-1 and V is TRBV13, with 9 nucleotides matching TRBD2. Germline V lookup: CDR1 PRHDT, CDR2 FYEKMQ (reference sequence). Trimming at V came to 1 base and at J to 5 bases, leaving 9 bases not matched to a gene. This CDR3 contains 17 residues. CDR3 in amino acids: CASSLEGDSGSHNEQFF. The CDR3 DNA reads as TGTGCCAGCAGCTTAGAGGGAGATAGCGGGAGCCACAATGAGCAGTTCTTC.

DNA of the CDR3: TGCAGTGCTAGAAGTGCCGTGGAGCAGTTCTTC. Translated: CSARSAVEQFF. The V call is TRBV20-1, the J call TRBJ2-1; no reliable D call. CDR3 size: 11 residues. Germline assignment: CDR1 DFQATT and CDR2 SNEGSKA (reference sequence). V was clipped by 2 bases and J by 10 bases, with 9 bases between them.

The genes are TRBV5-5 and TRBJ2-7, with no clear D. Germline assignment: CDR1 SGHKS and CDR2 YYEKEE (reference sequence). The CDR3 runs to 15 residues. The V gene lost 0 bases and the J gene lost 3 bases, with 13 bases spanning the gap. In nucleotides, the CDR3 is TGTGCCAGCAGCTTGGCGTTCCAGGAAAGCTACGAGCAGTACTTC. This sequence encodes CASSLAFQESYEQYF.

Points on this clone: Other DNA sequences from this sample encode an identical CDR3 as well. J is TRBJ1-1 and V is TRBV18; no clear D gene. The germline V gene has CDR1 KGHSH and CDR2 LQKENI. This CDR3 spans 13 amino acids. Trimming cost V 3 bases and J 1 base, with 6 bases left between them. The CDR3 protein is CASSPSANTEAFF. The CDR3 DNA reads as TGTGCCAGCTCACCCTCAGCGAACACTGAAGCTTTCTTT. Filled out from reference TRBV18 and TRBJ1-1, the complete variable domain reads NAGVMQNPRHLVRRRGQEARLRCSPMKGHSHVYWYRQLPEEGLKFMVYLQKENIIDESGMPKERFSAEFPKEGPSILRIQQVVRGDSAAYFCASSPSANTEAFFGQGTRLTVV.

The genes are TRBV4-1 and TRBJ2-3; 14 bases are shared with TRBD2. Looked up from germline, CDR1 is MGHRA and CDR2 is YSYEKL. The CDR3 has 18 residues. Trimming at V came to 0 bases and at J to 7 bases, leaving 9 bases not matched to a gene. The CDR3: CASSQDPGLAGGSNTQYF. CDR3 nucleotides: TGCGCCAGCAGCCAAGACCCCGGACTAGCGGGAGGTTCAAATACGCAGTATTTT.

This clone was counted a few times. The V call is TRBV18, the J call TRBJ2-7; tentatively, D is TRBD1 (6 bases). CDR3 length: 14 residues. In germline, CDR1 is KGHSH, CDR2 LQKENI. The V end was cut by 2 bases, the J end by 6 bases, with 14 bases between. The CDR3 nucleotides read TGTGCCAGCTCACCATTTACAGGGAAAGGCGAGCAGTACTTC. This gives the protein CASSPFTGKGEQYF.

The gene calls are TRBV10-3 and TRBJ2-3; TRBD2 might be the D (5 bases). This CDR3 is built from 14 residues. Germline V gene lookup returns CDR1 ENHRY and CDR2 SYGVKD. V gave up 7 bases and J gave up 0 bases, with 11 bases separating them. CDR3 region: CAIKLGASTDTQYF. In DNA form, the CDR3 reads TGTGCCATCAAGCTGGGAGCGAGCACAGATACGCAGTATTTT.

This chain uses TRBV24-1 with TRBJ2-1, with D possibly matching TRBD1 (6 bases). The CDR3 consists of 16 residues. In germline, CDR1 is KGHDR, CDR2 SFDVKD. Trimming cost V 1 base and J 7 bases, with 16 bases left between them. CDR3 in DNA: TGTGCCACCAGTGATTTCGGCAGGGGAGTTGGGAATGAGCAGTTCTTC. Amino acids: CATSDFGRGVGNEQFF.

The V call is TRBV24-1, the J call TRBJ1-2; perhaps TRBD1 as D (6 bases). CDR3 length equals 14 residues. CDR1 KGHDR and CDR2 SFDVKD come from the germline V gene. Trimming stripped 7 bases from V and 8 bases from J, with 19 bases between. For the CDR3, the DNA is TGTGCCACCAGCTTAGGGACACTCACGCAGGGCTACACCTTC. Its protein is CATSLGTLTQGYTF.

The V gene is TRBV2, the J gene TRBJ2-7; a possible D gene is TRBD2 (5 bases). Germline lookup yields CDR1 SNHLY and CDR2 FYNNEI. The CDR3 is 12 amino acids. V was clipped by 4 bases and J by 7 bases, with 11 bases between them. CDR3 sequence (DNA): TGTGCCAGCAGTGGGGCGGGTGGGGAGCAGTACTTC. Translated, it gives CASSGAGGEQYF. Filled out from reference TRBV2 and TRBJ2-7, the complete variable domain reads EPEVTQTPSHQVTQMGQEVILRCVPISNHLYFYWYRQILGQKVEFLVSFYNNEISEKSEIFDDQFSVERPDGSNFTLKIRSTKLEDSAMYFCASSGAGGEQYFGPGTRLTVT.

This rearrangement joins TRBV7-2 to TRBJ1-5; perhaps TRBD1 as D (6 bases). The V gene lost 3 bases and the J gene lost 5 bases, with 11 bases spanning the gap. The CDR3 has 14 residues. CDR1 SGHTA and CDR2 FQGNSA come from the germline V gene. CDR3 amino acids: CASSFRGSDQPQHF. In DNA form, the CDR3 reads TGTGCCAGCAGCTTTAGGGGGTCAGATCAGCCCCAGCATTTT. The complete variable domain, with remaining parts taken from reference TRBV7-2 and TRBJ1-5, reads GAGVSQSPSNKVTEKGKDVELRCDPISGHTALYWYRQSLGQGLEFLIYFQGNSAPDKSGLPSDRFSAERTGGSVSTLTIQRTQQEDSAVYLCASSFRGSDQPQHFGDGTRLSIL.

The chain recombines TRBV2 with TRBJ1-2; 7 bases align to TRBD1. Trimming cost V 5 bases and J 7 bases; bases outside gene matches: 1. The length of the CDR3 is 11 residues. Per germline, CDR1 SNHLY and CDR2 FYNNEI. CDR3: CASSPGGGYTF. Written as DNA, the CDR3 is TGTGCCAGCAGTCCAGGGGGTGGCTACACCTTC. Full variable domain (outside the CDR3, taken from reference TRBV2 and TRBJ1-2): EPEVTQTPSHQVTQMGQEVILRCVPISNHLYFYWYRQILGQKVEFLVSFYNNEISEKSEIFDDQFSVERPDGSNFTLKIRSTKLEDSAMYFCASSPGGGYTFGSGTRLTVV.

This clone appeared a few times. The gene calls are TRBV4-3 and TRBJ1-2, with D maybe TRBD1 (6 bases). Trimming took off 3 bases at V and 0 bases at J, with 8 bases between the two ends. Germline loops: CDR1 LGHNA, CDR2 YSLEER. CDR3 length: 14 residues. CDR3 DNA sequence: TGCGCCAGCAGCCAGGGGGCTCCTAACTATGGCTACACCTTC. Encoded protein: CASSQGAPNYGYTF.

This clone was detected only once. The chain has TRBV3-1 (or the pseudogene TRBV3-2) and TRBJ2-7; 10 nucleotides match TRBD2. Trimming took 4 bases from V and 0 from J; bases not matched to a gene: 3. Per germline, CDR1 LGHDT and CDR2 YNNKEL (reference sequence). The CDR3 runs 15 residues. Here the CDR3 DNA reads TGTGCCAGCAGCCCATCTAGCGGGAGCTCCTACGAGCAGTACTTC. It yields the protein CASSPSSGSSYEQYF.

The rearrangement joins TRBV9 to TRBJ2-2; TRBD2 matches 8 bases. After removal of 0 bases from V and 5 bases from J, the junction contained 9 bases not matched to a gene. The CDR3 is made up of 17 amino acids. CDR1 and CDR2 (germline): SGDLS, YYNGEE. In nucleotides, the CDR3 is TGTGCCAGCAGCGTAGTAGCGGGGTACCGCGGGACCGGGGAGCTGTTTTTT. This codes for CASSVVAGYRGTGELFF.

This chain connects TRBV6-1 to TRBJ1-3; D is perhaps TRBD1 (5 bases). Germline V lookup: CDR1 MNHNS, CDR2 SASEGT. The CDR3 totals 15 residues. Trimming left V 2 bases short and J 4 bases short, with 12 bases between. DNA for the CDR3: TGTGCCAGCAGTGAAACCCAGGGTTCAGGAAACACCATATATTTT. Protein: CASSETQGSGNTIYF.

The chain couples TRBV11-1 to TRBJ1-2, with 7 positions matching TRBD1. V dropped 4 bases and J dropped 0; count of bases not matched to a gene: 5. The length of the CDR3 is 15 residues. The germline V gene encodes CDR1 SGHAT and CDR2 FQDESV (reference sequence). CDR3 sequence: CASSYGTEANYGYTF. CDR3 sequence (DNA): TGTGCCAGCAGCTACGGGACAGAAGCTAACTATGGCTACACCTTC.

V usage is TRBV7-2 and J usage is TRBJ1-2; TRBD1 matches at 9 bases. V dropped 2 bases and J dropped 5; count of bases not matched to a gene: 3. This CDR3 region has 14 residues. Germline CDR1 SGHTA, CDR2 FQGNSA. CDR3 in DNA: TGTGCCAGCAGCTTATACGACAGGGGGTATGGCTACACCTTC. As protein: CASSLYDRGYGYTF.

The rearrangement uses TRBV20-1 and TRBJ1-2, with D unclear. V was pared by 2 bases and J by 7 bases, with 8 bases between. CDR3 length: 11 amino acids. Germline loops: CDR1 DFQATT, CDR2 SNEGSKA (reference sequence). This CDR3 is CSARYASGYTF. As DNA, the CDR3 is TGCAGTGCTAGATATGCTTCTGGCTACACCTTC.

The chain has TRBV29-1 and TRBJ2-4; D perhaps matches TRBD1 (5 bases). V was clipped by 2 bases and J by 1 base, with 12 bases between them. CDR1 SQVTM and CDR2 ANQGSEA come from the germline V gene. The CDR3 is made up of 15 amino acids. As DNA, the CDR3 is TGCAGCGTTGAAACAGGCCCCCTGGCCAAAAACATTCAGTACTTC. It codes for CSVETGPLAKNIQYF. The full variable domain, with the rest looked up from reference TRBV29-1 and TRBJ2-4, is SAVISQKPSRDICQRGTSLTIQCQVDSQVTMMFWYRQQPGQSLTLIATANQGSEATYESGFVIDKFPISRPNLTFSTLTVSNMSPEDSSIYLCSVETGPLAKNIQYFGAGTRLSVL.

The chain's CDR3 is CASSDNPNTEAFF. DNA of the CDR3: TGTGCCAGCAGTGATAACCCGAACACTGAAGCTTTCTTT. The V and J genes are TRBV2 and TRBJ1-1, with D uncertain. The CDR3 is 13 amino acids. The germline CDR1 and CDR2 sequences are SNHLY and FYNNEI. Trimming left V 3 bases short and J 1 base short, with 6 bases between.

This rearrangement joins TRBV12-3 or TRBV12-4 to TRBJ1-4, with D unresolved. Deletions cut 6 bases from V and 8 bases from J, with 13 bases between. The CDR3 extends over 13 amino acids. As DNA, the CDR3 is TGTGCCAGCAGCCGCGGCTTGGACGAAAAACTGTTTTTT. Amino acid sequence: CASSRGLDEKLFF.

The rearrangement joins TRBV28 to TRBJ2-7; D gene uncertain. From germline, CDR1 is MDHEN and CDR2 SYDVKM. Trimming left V 7 bases short and J 7 bases short, with 17 bases between. The CDR3 spans 13 residues. CDR3 in DNA: TGTGCCAGCAACTCCCAGGCTATGCGGGAGCAGTACTTC. It encodes CASNSQAMREQYF.

V usage is TRBV12-5 and J usage is TRBJ1-5; maybe TRBD1 (6 bases). From germline, CDR1 is LGHNT and CDR2 FRNRAP. The germline V and J ends were trimmed by 2 bases and 2 bases, with 13 bases remaining between them. The CDR3 is made up of 16 amino acids. The CDR3 sequence: CASGLLQGLGNQPQHF. The DNA for the CDR3 is TGTGCTAGTGGTTTGCTCCAGGGGTTGGGCAATCAGCCCCAGCATTTT.